This passage covers 25 T cell receptor beta chains from one sample sequenced in a study of T cells in Graves' hyperthyroidism and ophthalmopathy. RNA transcripts provided the source from which TCR beta CDR3 regions were amplified. The TCR CDR3 was amplified in a first-round RT-PCR using the HTBI primer set. TCRdb itself ran the multiplex PCR reads through MiXCR, one entry per CDR3 protein. The sample yields 550,000 to 800,000 distinct CDR3 sequences, less than 20% seen once. Sequenced input: blood. Receptors were obtained from a man younger than 35 with Graves' hyperthyroidism.

CDR3 sequence: CATAGSTGSDTQYF. CDR3 DNA sequence: TGTGCCACCGCCGGGAGTACGGGATCAGATACGCAGTATTTT. The chain employs TRBV13 and TRBJ2-3, with D perhaps matching TRBD2 (6 bases). Looked up from germline, CDR1 is PRHDT and CDR2 is FYEKMQ (reference sequence). This CDR3 spans 14 amino acids. Trimming left V 10 bases short and J 4 bases short, with 18 bases between.

There are a few counts of this clonotype. The chain links TRBV6-1 to TRBJ2-7; D not certain. Trimming stripped 8 bases from V and 6 bases from J, with 8 bases between. Germline assignment: CDR1 MNHNS and CDR2 SASEGT. The CDR3 length is 10 residues. CDR3 in DNA: TGTGCCAGCGAATACAGCGAGCAGTACTTC. It translates to CASEYSEQYF.

This clonotype was found many times. The V gene is TRBV6-1, the J gene TRBJ2-1, with 11 positions matching TRBD2. Germline V CDR1 and CDR2: MNHNS, SASEGT. The CDR3 extends over 16 amino acids. The V and J ends lost 6 bases and 2 bases, in that order; junction bases with no gene match: 6. As DNA, the CDR3 is TGTGCCAGCAGGCGACTAGCGGGGAACCCCTACAATGAGCAGTTCTTC. Protein product: CASRRLAGNPYNEQFF.

The V call is TRBV28, the J call TRBJ2-2, with D perhaps TRBD1 (5 bases). CDR3 length: 14 residues. Looked up from germline, CDR1 is MDHEN and CDR2 is SYDVKM. Trimming removed 6 bases at V and 0 bases at J, with 8 bases between. CDR3 sequence: CASRTGSNTGELFF. The CDR3 region has the DNA TGTGCCAGCAGAACAGGTTCGAACACCGGGGAGCTGTTTTTT. Complete variable domain (other parts from reference TRBV28 and TRBJ2-2): DVKVTQSSRYLVKRTGEKVFLECVQDMDHENMFWYRQDPGLGLRLIYFSYDVKMKEKGDIPEGYSVSREKKERFSLILESASTNQTSMYLCASRTGSNTGELFFGEGSRLTVL.

At least ten counts were recorded for this clonotype. The V call is TRBV9, the J call TRBJ2-5; tentatively, D is TRBD2 (5 bases). There are 13 residues in the CDR3. The V gene's germline CDR1 is SGDLS and CDR2 YYNGEE. Trimming shortened V by 0 bases and J by 3 bases, and 6 bases separated the two germline ends. CDR3 sequence (DNA): TGTGCCAGCAGCGTAGACGGGAAAGAGACCCAGTACTTC. Translated, it gives CASSVDGKETQYF. The full variable domain, completed using reference TRBV9 and TRBJ2-5, is DSGVTQTPKHLITATGQRVTLRCSPRSGDLSVYWYQQSLDQGLQFLIQYYNGEERAKGNILERFSAQQFPDLHSELNLSSLELGDSALYFCASSVDGKETQYFGPGTRLLVL.

The V gene is TRBV6-1, the J gene TRBJ2-1; D is tentatively TRBD1 or TRBD2 (6 bases each). Germline CDR1 MNHNS, CDR2 SASEGT. CDR3 length: 16 amino acids. Trimming took off 6 bases at V and 7 bases at J, with 22 bases between the two ends. As DNA, the CDR3 is TGTGCCAGCAGGGCAAGCGTCGGGGGCGCGGGTAATGAGCAGTTCTTC. Amino acids: CASRASVGGAGNEQFF.

This clonotype came up a few times. The CDR3, as DNA: TGCGCCAGCAGGCTGGGCTTAGCGAGAAACCCAGCCAAAAACATTCAGTACTTC. Translated, it gives CASRLGLARNPAKNIQYF. J is TRBJ2-4 and V is TRBV5-1; TRBD2 might be the D (5 bases). V dropped 5 bases and J dropped 0 bases, with 21 bases sitting between them. CDR1 SGHRS and CDR2 YFSETQ come from the germline V gene. The CDR3 consists of 18 residues.

This clonotype appeared many times. CDR3 in amino acids: CASSSGTSKAFF. The CDR3 DNA is TGTGCCAGCAGTTCCGGGACTTCAAAAGCTTTCTTT. V usage is TRBV28 and J usage is TRBJ1-1; the D gene is possibly TRBD1 (5 bases). The V end lost 4 bases, the J end lost 9 bases, and 12 bases lay between the germline ends. The germline V gene has CDR1 MDHEN and CDR2 SYDVKM. This CDR3 is 12 amino acids long.

This clonotype was detected many times. The V gene is TRBV3-1, the J gene TRBJ1-1; perhaps TRBD1 as D (6 bases). CDR1 is LGHDT, CDR2 YNNKEL, per germline (reference sequence). The CDR3 is 18 amino acids. Trimming took off 4 bases at V and 0 bases at J, with 21 bases between the two ends. The CDR3 reads CASSPIGSRGGVNTEAFF. CDR3 sequence (DNA): TGTGCCAGCAGCCCTATTGGCTCCCGGGGGGGCGTGAACACTGAAGCTTTCTTT.

This clonotype appeared many times. The chain employs TRBV2 and TRBJ2-7; a weak D match, TRBD1 (6 bases). Germline assignment: CDR1 SNHLY and CDR2 FYNNEI. The CDR3 runs 15 residues. Trimming stripped 6 bases from V and 3 bases from J, with 18 bases between. The CDR3 DNA reads TGTGCCAGCAGCCCTGAGGGACATCGGCACTACGAGCAGTACTTC. Its protein product is CASSPEGHRHYEQYF.

V is TRBV5-1 and J is TRBJ1-1, with D uncertain. CDR3 size: 14 residues. V was shortened by 0 bases and J by 8 bases, with 14 bases between the two germline ends. Germline lookup yields CDR1 SGHRS and CDR2 YFSETQ. The CDR3 region is CASSLGPSRPEAFF. The CDR3 DNA reads TGCGCCAGCAGCTTGGGCCCGAGCAGGCCCGAAGCTTTCTTT.

The chain links TRBV2 to TRBJ2-1; 10 bases are shared with TRBD2. The germline CDR1 and CDR2 sequences are SNHLY and FYNNEI. V trimming: 5 bases; J trimming: 7 bases; junction bases outside the gene matches: 8. The CDR3 contains 15 residues. CDR3 amino acids: CASSSSGRAGNEQFF. In DNA, the CDR3 is TGTGCCAGCAGTTCTAGCGGGAGAGCTGGGAATGAGCAGTTCTTC.

The chain employs TRBV27 and TRBJ2-6; TRBD2 aligns across 10 bases. The CDR3 has 22 amino acids. In germline, CDR1 is MNHEY, CDR2 SMNVEV (reference sequence). After removal of 4 bases from V and 2 bases from J, the junction contained 20 bases not matched to a gene. The CDR3 here is CASSSLFPGLAEGPTGANVLTF. Written as DNA, the CDR3 is TGTGCCAGCAGTTCCCTCTTCCCAGGACTAGCGGAGGGCCCTACTGGGGCCAACGTCCTGACTTTC.

This clonotype was seen ten or more times. The rearrangement uses TRBV2 and TRBJ2-3; D is unresolved. The V and J ends lost 6 bases and 6 bases respectively, with 16 bases between them. Germline CDR1 and CDR2: SNHLY and FYNNEI. This CDR3 is 14 amino acids long. The CDR3, as DNA: TGTGCCAGCAGCCCACGAGAGCCTTGGGATACGCAGTATTTT. This encodes CASSPREPWDTQYF.

This clonotype came up many times. The V call is TRBV12-3 or TRBV12-4, the J call TRBJ1-5; D is uncertain. Trimming took off 2 bases at V and 4 bases at J, with 6 bases between the two ends. The length of the CDR3 is 13 residues. The CDR3 DNA reads as TGTGCCAGCAGTTTACCCCATAATCAGCCCCAGCATTTT. It yields the protein CASSLPHNQPQHF.

The sample holds many counts of this clonotype. This rearrangement joins TRBV11-3 to TRBJ2-2, with 12 bases lining up with TRBD2. The CDR3 has 16 amino acids. The germline V gene has CDR1 SGHNT and CDR2 YENEEA. Trimming cost V 5 bases and J 5 bases; bases outside gene matches: 6. CDR3 bases: TGTGCCAGCAGCCTCGCCGGGACTAGCGGGACCGGGGAGCTGTTTTTT. Amino acid sequence: CASSLAGTSGTGELFF.

V and J are TRBV19 and TRBJ1-5; D might be TRBD1 (5 bases). Germline assignment: CDR1 LNHDA and CDR2 SQIVND (reference sequence). This CDR3 is built from 20 residues. Between the trimmed V and J ends, which lost 3 bases and 5 bases, there was a span of 29 bases. DNA for the CDR3: TGTGCCAGTAGTATGGCCGTACTGGGGACCCCGGGGTGGGCGGATCAGCCCCAGCATTTT. The encoded protein is CASSMAVLGTPGWADQPQHF.

The gene calls are TRBV20-1 and TRBJ2-7; D perhaps matches TRBD2 (5 bases). The CDR3 spans 13 residues. Trimming took 1 base from V and 5 from J, leaving 12 bases between them. Looked up from germline, CDR1 is DFQATT and CDR2 is SNEGSKA (reference sequence). The CDR3 protein is CSARVSAGNEQYF. CDR3 DNA: TGCAGTGCTAGAGTCAGCGCCGGGAACGAGCAGTACTTC.

This clonotype appeared a few times. J is TRBJ2-5 and V is TRBV6-1; 7 bases agree with TRBD1. Germline CDR1 is MNHNS and CDR2 is SASEGT. The junction had 18 bases not matched to a gene; V was cut back by 8 bases and J by 0 bases. The CDR3 runs 18 residues. This chain's CDR3 is CASLGPPQGDFDQETQYF. The CDR3 bases are TGTGCCAGCCTTGGGCCCCCGCAGGGGGATTTCGACCAAGAGACCCAGTACTTC.

This clonotype has more than one count but fewer than ten. Here the CDR3 DNA reads TGTGCCAGCAGCTTACAGGGGTTCGGGGAGACCCAGTACTTC. Its protein is CASSLQGFGETQYF. The V gene is TRBV7-9, the J gene TRBJ2-5, with D perhaps matching TRBD1 (6 bases). This CDR3 is built from 14 residues. Trimming shortened V by 2 bases and J by 5 bases, and 12 bases separated the two germline ends. Germline values: CDR1 SEHNR, CDR2 FQNEAQ (reference sequence).

This clonotype was seen a few times. This chain links TRBV7-9 with TRBJ2-2; unclear D gene. With 6 bases removed from V and 0 bases from J, the gap between germline ends came to 11 bases. CDR1 and CDR2 (germline): SEHNR, FQNEAQ (reference sequence). This CDR3 comprises 15 residues. CDR3 residues: CASSDDQANTGELFF. CDR3 coding DNA: TGTGCCAGCAGTGACGACCAAGCGAACACCGGGGAGCTGTTTTTT.

This clonotype was seen many times. This rearrangement joins TRBV29-1 to TRBJ2-1; the match to TRBD2 covers 9 bases. The CDR3 is 14 residues long. Germline V gene data show CDR1 as SQVTM and CDR2 as ANQGSEA. Trimming took 6 bases from V and 0 from J; bases not matched to a gene: 3. CDR3 loop: CSVEREVSYNEQFF. The CDR3 region has the DNA TGCAGCGTGGAGCGGGAGGTCTCCTACAATGAGCAGTTCTTC.

This clonotype was seen repeatedly, ten times or more. The chain uses TRBV20-1 and TRBJ2-1; D is possibly TRBD2 (5 bases). V shed 2 bases and J shed 3 bases, with 17 bases lying between them. The CDR3 covers 16 residues. The germline CDR1 and CDR2 sequences are DFQATT and SNEGSKA (reference sequence). CDR3 amino acids: CSARPRGGFGYNEQFF. CDR3 DNA sequence: TGCAGTGCTAGACCTCGAGGAGGTTTTGGCTACAATGAGCAGTTCTTC.

The chain couples TRBV5-1 to TRBJ2-2; possible D gene TRBD1, 6 bases. This CDR3 is built from 14 residues. Between the trimmed V and J ends, which lost 6 bases and 2 bases, there was a span of 11 bases. Looked up from germline, CDR1 is SGHRS and CDR2 is YFSETQ. CDR3 residues: CASTQGFNTGELFF. The CDR3 nucleotides are TGCGCCAGCACCCAGGGGTTCAACACCGGGGAGCTGTTTTTT.

The table lists this clonotype with a few counts. J is TRBJ2-7 and V is TRBV6-1; 7 positions match TRBD2. The germline V gene has CDR1 MNHNS and CDR2 SASEGT. V shed 4 bases and J 9 bases; nucleotides not matched to a gene: 6. The CDR3 covers 12 residues. DNA for the CDR3: TGTGCCAGCAGTGGGACTAGTTCGGGGCAGTACTTC. Amino acids: CASSGTSSGQYF.